Described below is a single T cell receptor beta chain sequence and its context. V gave up 5 bases and J gave up 8 bases, with 6 bases separating them. This CDR3 region has 11 residues. Germline CDR1 reads MNHNS; CDR2 reads SASEGT. The sample originates from a study of blood T cell repertoires in COVID-19. Looking at the study overall: COVID-19 samples, acute and convalescent, were from the United States, Italy and Spain. Sample material is recorded as cDNA or gDNA derived from T cells, B-cell-depleted T cells, or PBMCs.

As processed by the authors: Reference gene primer amplification yielded estimated nucleated cell counts. Libraries were prepared by immunoSEQ multiplex PCR; TCRdb keeps only in-frame clonotypes and omits some of them. The V and J calls and clone size were taken over from that table, and D and trimming were inferred from the DNA. The sample consists of some 250,000 clones, 85% to 90% of them appearing once. The chain combines TRBV6-1 with TRBJ2-2; D perhaps matches TRBD2 (6 bases). Sequencing was done on a sample of peripheral blood. The source is a woman aged 40 to 49 who had recovered from COVID-19. CDR3 in DNA: TGTGCCAGCAGTCTAGCGGGGGAGCTGTTTTTT. Protein sequence: CASSLAGELFF.